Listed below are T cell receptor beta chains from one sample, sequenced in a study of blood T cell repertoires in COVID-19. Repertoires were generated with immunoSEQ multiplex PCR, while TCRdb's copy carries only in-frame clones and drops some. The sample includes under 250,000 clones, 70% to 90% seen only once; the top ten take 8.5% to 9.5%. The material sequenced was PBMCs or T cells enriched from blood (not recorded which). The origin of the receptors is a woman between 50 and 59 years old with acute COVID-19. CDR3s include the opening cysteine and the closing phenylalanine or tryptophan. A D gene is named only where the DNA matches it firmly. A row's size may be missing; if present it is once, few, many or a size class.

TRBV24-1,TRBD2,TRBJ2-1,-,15,CATSEGGGAHNEQFF,TGTGCCACCAGTGAGGGCGGGGGGGCCCACAATGAGCAGTTCTTC
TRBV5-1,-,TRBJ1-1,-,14,CASTPQGTNTEAFF,TGCGCCAGCACCCCTCAGGGTACGAACACTGAAGCTTTCTTT
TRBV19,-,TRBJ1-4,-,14,CASTWQTSNEKLFF,TGTGCCAGTACTTGGCAGACAAGTAATGAAAAACTGTTTTTT
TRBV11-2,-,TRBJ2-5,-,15,CASSFVASTQETQYF,TGTGCCAGCAGCTTCGTGGCTAGCACTCAAGAGACCCAGTACTTC
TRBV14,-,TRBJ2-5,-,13,CASSQDRVLTQYF,TGTGCCAGCAGCCAAGACAGGGTTTTGACCCAGTACTTC
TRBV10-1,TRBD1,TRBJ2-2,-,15,CASSPGQANTGELFF,TGCGCCAGCAGTCCGGGACAGGCGAACACCGGGGAGCTGTTTTTT
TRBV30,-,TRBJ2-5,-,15,CAWSVGQAPQETQYF,TGTGCCTGGAGTGTTGGGCAGGCGCCTCAAGAGACCCAGTACTTC
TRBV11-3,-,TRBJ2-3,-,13,CASSLSGGGTQYF,TGTGCCAGCAGCTTAAGTGGAGGAGGTACGCAGTATTTT
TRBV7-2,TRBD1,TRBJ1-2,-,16,CASSLADRGRAYGYTF,TGTGCCAGCAGCTTAGCGGACAGGGGGCGGGCCTATGGCTACACCTTC
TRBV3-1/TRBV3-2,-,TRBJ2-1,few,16,CASSPSLVGGLDEQFF,TGTGCCAGCAGCCCAAGCCTGGTGGGGGGGCTCGATGAGCAGTTCTTC
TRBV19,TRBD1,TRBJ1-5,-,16,CASSPRQGVGHQPQHF,TGTGCCAGTAGTCCAAGACAGGGGGTGGGCCATCAGCCCCAGCATTTT
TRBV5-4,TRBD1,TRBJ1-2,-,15,CASSLAQGGSGGYTF,TGTGCCAGCAGCTTGGCTCAGGGGGGCTCCGGGGGCTACACCTTC
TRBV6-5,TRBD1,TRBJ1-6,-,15,CASSYDRDYNSPLHF,TGTGCCAGCAGTTACGACAGGGACTATAATTCACCCCTCCACTTT
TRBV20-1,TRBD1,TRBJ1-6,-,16,CSASPGTGGIGSPLHF,TGCAGTGCTAGTCCCGGGACAGGGGGTATCGGTTCACCCCTCCACTTT
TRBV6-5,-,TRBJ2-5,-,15,CASSYSRLDRKTQYF,TGTGCCAGCAGTTACTCGAGGTTGGACAGAAAGACCCAGTACTTC
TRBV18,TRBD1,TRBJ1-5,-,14,CASSSTGGEQPQHF,TGTGCCAGCTCATCGACAGGGGGCGAACAGCCCCAGCATTTT
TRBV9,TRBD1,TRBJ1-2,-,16,CASSVGGTGTGYGYTF,TGTGCCAGCAGCGTAGGGGGGACCGGGACAGGGTATGGCTACACCTTC
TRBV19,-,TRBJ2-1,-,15,CATQTQGYAYNEQFF,TGTGCCACTCAAACCCAGGGGTACGCCTACAATGAGCAGTTCTTC
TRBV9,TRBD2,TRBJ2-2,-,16,CASSASGGANTGELFF,TGTGCCAGCAGCGCCTCCGGGGGGGCGAACACCGGGGAGCTGTTTTTT
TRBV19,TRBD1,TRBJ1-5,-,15,CASSGTGGSNQPQHF,TGTGCCAGTAGTGGGACAGGGGGAAGCAATCAGCCCCAGCATTTT
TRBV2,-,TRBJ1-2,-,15,CASSEASAEDYGYTF,TGTGCCAGCAGTGAAGCGTCTGCCGAGGACTATGGCTACACCTTC
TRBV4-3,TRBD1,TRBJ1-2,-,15,CASSHRGTGMGGYTF,TGCGCCAGCAGCCACCGCGGGACAGGGATGGGAGGCTACACCTTC
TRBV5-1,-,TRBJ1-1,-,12,CASRREGVEAFF,TGCGCCAGCAGACGAGAGGGGGTTGAAGCTTTCTTT
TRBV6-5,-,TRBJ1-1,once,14,CASSYNGQYTEAFF,TGTGCCAGCAGTTACAATGGACAGTACACTGAAGCTTTCTTT
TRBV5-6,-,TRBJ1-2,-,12,CASSLGANGYTF,TGTGCCAGCAGCTTGGGGGCGAATGGCTACACCTTC
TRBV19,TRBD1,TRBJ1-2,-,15,CASSPRTGANYGYTF,TGTGCCAGTAGTCCGAGGACAGGGGCAAACTATGGCTACACCTTC
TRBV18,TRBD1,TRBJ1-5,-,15,CASSAGQGGNQPQHF,TGTGCCAGCTCGGCCGGACAGGGTGGCAATCAGCCCCAGCATTTT
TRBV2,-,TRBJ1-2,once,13,CASSIRGSYGYTF,TGTGCCAGCAGTATCAGGGGCAGCTATGGCTACACCTTC
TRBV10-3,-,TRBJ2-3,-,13,CAISDPVLDTQYF,TGTGCCATCAGCGATCCAGTTTTGGATACGCAGTATTTT
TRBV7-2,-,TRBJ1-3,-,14,CASSQQPVGNTIYF,TGTGCCAGCAGCCAACAACCAGTGGGAAACACCATATATTTT
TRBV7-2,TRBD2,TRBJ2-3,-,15,CASSSPGLETDTQYF,TGTGCCAGCAGCTCACCGGGACTAGAGACAGATACGCAGTATTTT
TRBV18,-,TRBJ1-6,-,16,CASSPLGAGRNSPLHF,TGTGCCAGCTCACCACTAGGCGCAGGCAGGAATTCACCCCTCCACTTT
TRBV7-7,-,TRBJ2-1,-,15,CASSSGRGSYNEQFF,TGTGCCAGCAGCTCCGGACGGGGGAGCTACAATGAGCAGTTCTTC
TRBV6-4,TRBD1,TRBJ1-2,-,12,CASRQGNGGYTF,TGTGCCAGCCGACAGGGGAACGGGGGCTACACCTTC
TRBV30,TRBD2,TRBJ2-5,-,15,CATGGGTGGQETQYF,TGTGCCACCGGGGGGGGGACTGGTGGGCAAGAGACCCAGTACTTC
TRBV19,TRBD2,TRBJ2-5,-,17,CASSIDLASGRRETQYF,TGTGCCAGTAGTATAGATCTGGCTAGCGGCCGGCGGGAGACCCAGTACTTC
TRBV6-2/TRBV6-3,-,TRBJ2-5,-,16,CASSYSGWGPQETQYF,TGTGCCAGCAGTTACTCGGGCTGGGGGCCCCAAGAGACCCAGTACTTC
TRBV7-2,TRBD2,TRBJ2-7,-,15,CASSLGLAGGYEQYF,TGTGCCAGCAGCTTAGGGCTAGCGGGGGGGTATGAGCAGTACTTC
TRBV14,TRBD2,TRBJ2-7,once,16,CASSPGIAGGTYEQYF,TGTGCCAGCAGCCCCGGGATAGCGGGGGGGACCTACGAGCAGTACTTC
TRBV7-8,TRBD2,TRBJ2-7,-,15,CASSSEAGRAYEQYF,TGTGCCAGCAGCTCAGAAGCAGGGAGGGCCTACGAGCAGTACTTC
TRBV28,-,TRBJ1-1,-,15,CASTSHAGAVTEAFF,TGTGCCAGCACCTCTCATGCAGGGGCGGTCACTGAAGCTTTCTTT
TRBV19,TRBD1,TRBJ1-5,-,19,CASSRTGTGGTGPNQPQHF,TGTGCCAGTAGTAGGACCGGGACAGGGGGCACAGGCCCCAATCAGCCCCAGCATTTT
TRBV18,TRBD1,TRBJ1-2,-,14,CASSLNRGEYGYTF,TGTGCCAGCTCACTAAACAGGGGGGAGTATGGCTACACCTTC
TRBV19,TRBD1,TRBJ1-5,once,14,CASSPTGKNQPQHF,TGTGCCAGTAGCCCGACAGGGAAGAATCAGCCCCAGCATTTT
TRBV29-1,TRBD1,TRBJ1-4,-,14,CSVEIGQGGGKLFF,TGCAGCGTTGAAATTGGACAGGGGGGAGGAAAACTGTTTTTT
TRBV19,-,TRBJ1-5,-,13,CASSIDLEAPQHF,TGTGCCAGTAGTATAGATCTAGAGGCACCTCAGCATTTT
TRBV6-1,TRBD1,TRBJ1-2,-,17,CASSEWGQGFAAYGYTF,TGTGCCAGCAGTGAATGGGGACAGGGGTTCGCCGCTTATGGCTACACCTTC
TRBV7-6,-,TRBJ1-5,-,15,CASSSIGGSNQPQHF,TGTGCCAGCAGCTCGATCGGGGGTAGCAATCAGCCCCAGCATTTT
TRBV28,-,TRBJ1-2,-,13,CASSRRINYGYTF,TGTGCCAGCAGCCGCAGGATTAACTATGGCTACACCTTC
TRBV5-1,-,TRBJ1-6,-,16,CASSPDGSSYNSPLHF,TGCGCCAGCAGCCCCGACGGGAGCTCCTATAATTCACCCCTCCACTTT
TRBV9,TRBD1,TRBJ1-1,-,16,CASSVGTGGSNTEAFF,TGTGCCAGCAGCGTAGGAACAGGGGGCAGCAACACTGAAGCTTTCTTT
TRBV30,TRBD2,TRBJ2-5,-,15,CAWSTSGAPGETQYF,TGTGCCTGGAGCACTAGCGGGGCCCCCGGGGAGACCCAGTACTTC